Sequencing of this T cell receptor beta chain was carried out in a study of blood T cell repertoires in COVID-19. Study details: Sample material is recorded as cDNA or gDNA derived from T cells, B-cell-depleted T cells, or PBMCs.

The CDR3 totals 14 residues. CDR1 and CDR2 (germline): SGHRS, YFSETQ. Trimming cost V 4 bases and J 6 bases; bases outside gene matches: 2. In assigning cohorts, the study relied on participant-reported clinical history. Before being deemed recovered, Cohort 3 donors had two negative PCRs, clearance, or symptom resolution. TCRdb's copy holds only in-frame clones and misses some; the assay was immunoSEQ multiplex PCR. In the table there are hundreds of thousands of clones, 85% to 90% of which are singletons. The chain is built from TRBV5-1 and TRBJ2-7, with 15 positions matching TRBD2. The sequencing input was PBMCs or T cells enriched from blood (not recorded which). The TCR sequence derives from a man aged 18 to 29 who had recovered from COVID-19. This CDR3 reads CASSPGLAGGEQYF. In nucleotides, the CDR3 is TGCGCCAGCAGCCCGGGACTAGCGGGGGGCGAGCAGTACTTC.